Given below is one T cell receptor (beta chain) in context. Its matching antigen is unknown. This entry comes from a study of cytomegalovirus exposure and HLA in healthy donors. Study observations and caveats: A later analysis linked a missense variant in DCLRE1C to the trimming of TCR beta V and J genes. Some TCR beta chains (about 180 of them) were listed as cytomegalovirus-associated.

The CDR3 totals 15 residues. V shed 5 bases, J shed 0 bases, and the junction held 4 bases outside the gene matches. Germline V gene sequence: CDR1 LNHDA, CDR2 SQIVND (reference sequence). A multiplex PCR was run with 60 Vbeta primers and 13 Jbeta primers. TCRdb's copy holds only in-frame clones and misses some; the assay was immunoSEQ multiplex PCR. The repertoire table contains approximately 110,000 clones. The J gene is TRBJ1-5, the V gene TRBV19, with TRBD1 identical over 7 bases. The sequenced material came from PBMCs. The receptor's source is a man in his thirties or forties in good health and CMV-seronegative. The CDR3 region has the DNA TGTGCCAGTAGTGGACAGGTTTATAGCAATCAGCCCCAGCATTTT. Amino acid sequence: CASSGQVYSNQPQHF. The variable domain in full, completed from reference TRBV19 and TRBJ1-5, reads DGGITQSPKYLFRKEGQNVTLSCEQNLNHDAMYWYRQDPGQGLRLIYYSQIVNDFQKGDIAEGYSVSREKKESFPLTVTSAQKNPTAFYLCASSGQVYSNQPQHFGDGTRLSIL.